The rows below give T cell receptor beta chains drawn from one sample of a study of regulatory T cells in long-lasting Graves disease. TCRdb recomputed calls from the multiplex PCR reads with MiXCR, one row per CDR3 protein. Here the sample spans fewer than 450,000 distinct CDR3 sequences, around 24% being singletons. The specimen was peripheral blood mononuclear cells (PBMCs), collected when the disease was refractory, from a patient treated with antithyroid drugs. The receptors shown here come from a female donor with Graves disease. The CDR3 runs from the conserved cysteine through the conserved F or W. A D gene is named only where the DNA matches it firmly. Not every row has a clone size; where given, it reads once, few, many or a size class.

j_call | clone_size | v_call | d_call | cdr3_nt | cdr3_aa
TRBJ2-2 | NA | TRBV7-3 | NA | TGTGCCAGCAGCCCAACATATACCGGGGAGCTGTTTTTT | CASSPTYTGELFF
TRBJ2-2 | NA | TRBV6-2/TRBV6-3 | TRBD1 | TGTGCCAGCAGTCCGATCACAGGGGGCGGCACCGGGGAGCTGTTTTTT | CASSPITGGGTGELFF
TRBJ2-7 | many | TRBV11-2 | NA | TGTGCCAGCAGCCAAGGTGTATACGAGCAGTACTTC | CASSQGVYEQYF
TRBJ1-6 | few | TRBV6-2/TRBV6-3 | NA | TGTGCCAGCAGTTACTCGGCTCTAACTAATTCACCCCTCCACTTT | CASSYSALTNSPLHF
TRBJ2-6 | few | TRBV12-3/TRBV12-4 | TRBD1 | TGTGCCAGCAGTCCGAGGACAGGGGTGGCTGGGGCCAACGTCCTGACTTTC | CASSPRTGVAGANVLTF
TRBJ2-7 | NA | TRBV20-1 | NA | TGCAGTGCTAGGGGGCCGACGTACGAGCGGTACTTC | CSARGPTYERYF
TRBJ1-2 | few | TRBV10-3 | TRBD1 | TGTGCCATCAGTGCCCCGGACAGGGTTCAAGATGGCTACACCTTC | CAISAPDRVQDGYTF
TRBJ2-7 | many | TRBV2 | TRBD2 | TGTGCCAGCACGAAGCGGGAGGGGGGCGAGCAGTACTTC | CASTKREGGEQYF
TRBJ1-1 | many | TRBV20-1 | NA | TGCAGTGCTAGACAGGGAGCGATGAACACTGAAGCTTTCTTT | CSARQGAMNTEAFF
TRBJ2-7 | many | TRBV12-3/TRBV12-4 | TRBD2 | TGTGCCAGCAGTTCCTTACTAGCGGGCGAGCAGTACTTC | CASSSLLAGEQYF
TRBJ1-5 | many | TRBV2 | TRBD1 | TGTGCCAGCAGCGGCGGGACAGGGGAGGATCAGCCCCAGCATTTT | CASSGGTGEDQPQHF
TRBJ1-3 | NA | TRBV29-1 | TRBD1 | TGCAGCGTTGTCGGGACAGGGGGTGATGGAAACACCATATATTTT | CSVVGTGGDGNTIYF
TRBJ1-5 | many | TRBV28 | NA | TGTGCCAGCTGTACTTGGAGGGGTGGACAGCCCCTTTGGGGCAATCAGCCCCAGCATTTT | CASCTWRGGQPLWGNQPQHF
TRBJ2-1 | NA | TRBV11-3 | NA | TGTGCCAGCAGCTTAAGAGGGCACAATGAGCAGTTCTTC | CASSLRGHNEQFF
TRBJ1-1 | NA | TRBV7-9 | NA | TGTGCCAGCAGCCCAAACGCCGGGCTGAACACTGAAGCTTTCTTT | CASSPNAGLNTEAFF
TRBJ1-3 | few | TRBV28 | NA | TGTGCCAGCGGGGTAGAGGCCCCCGCCATATATTTT | CASGVEAPAIYF
TRBJ2-7 | many | TRBV5-1 | TRBD2 | TGCGCCAGCAGACTACCCGGGACTAGCCGGCACGACGAGCAGTACTTC | CASRLPGTSRHDEQYF
TRBJ1-4 | few | TRBV18 | TRBD1 | TGTGCCAGCTCACCAATGACAGGGGGCCAGGGAGAAAAACTGTTTTTT | CASSPMTGGQGEKLFF
TRBJ1-5 | few | TRBV6-1 | TRBD1 | TGTGCCAGCAGTGACATAACCGGGACAGGGGTTTTACGACAGCCCCAGCATTTT | CASSDITGTGVLRQPQHF
TRBJ1-1 | many | TRBV19 | NA | TGTGCCAGCAGTATCACTATGAACACTGAAGCTTTCTTT | CASSITMNTEAFF
TRBJ1-1 | NA | TRBV20-1 | TRBD1 | TGCAGTGCTAGAGCCGCCGGGACAGGGGTTGCTGAAGCTTTCTTT | CSARAAGTGVAEAFF
TRBJ2-7 | NA | TRBV7-8 | NA | TGTGCCAGCAGCTTTGCGGGGGCCCTTACCTACGAGCAGTACTTC | CASSFAGALTYEQYF
TRBJ1-5 | NA | TRBV24-1 | NA | TGTGCCACCAGTGACACTAACAGGGATCAGCCCCAGCATTTT | CATSDTNRDQPQHF
TRBJ1-1 | NA | TRBV18 | NA | TGTGCCAGCTCACCAGGGATTTTGAACACTGAAGCTTTCTTT | CASSPGILNTEAFF
TRBJ1-6 | many | TRBV27 | NA | TGTGCCAGCAGTTCCCTGACGGTCTATAATTCACCCCTCCACTTT | CASSSLTVYNSPLHF
TRBJ1-5 | few | TRBV9 | NA | TGTGCCAGCAGCGTAGCTGGGGAGGCCAATCAGCCCCAGCATTTT | CASSVAGEANQPQHF
TRBJ2-7 | NA | TRBV5-1 | TRBD1 | TGCGCCAGCAGCTTGGGGGGGACAGTAACCTACGAGCAGTACTTC | CASSLGGTVTYEQYF
TRBJ2-5 | NA | TRBV12-3/TRBV12-4 | TRBD1 | TGTGCCAGCAGTTACGACAGGGAAAGCGAGACCCAGTACTTC | CASSYDRESETQYF
TRBJ2-5 | few | TRBV29-1 | TRBD2 | TGCAGCGTCGAAACTAGCGGGAAAGGGTCCCAGTACTTC | CSVETSGKGSQYF
TRBJ2-7 | NA | TRBV20-1 | TRBD2 | TGCAGTGCTAGAGAGGCGGGAGGTAGTAGGGAGCAGTACTTC | CSAREAGGSREQYF
TRBJ2-1 | few | TRBV29-1 | TRBD2 | TGCAGCGTTGAAGGGCTAGCGGGAGGGCCCTCCTACAATGAGCAGTTCTTC | CSVEGLAGGPSYNEQFF
TRBJ2-5 | few | TRBV20-1 | NA | TGCAGTGCTAGAGAGGGGGCGGGTAACACCCACCCTCAGTACTTC | CSAREGAGNTHPQYF
TRBJ1-5 | NA | TRBV7-9 | TRBD1 | TGTGCCAGCAGCGGACAGGGGGCTCCCCAGCATTTT | CASSGQGAPQHF
TRBJ2-4 | few | TRBV20-1 | NA | TGCAGTGCAATTTATGTGGGTTTAGGCAAAAACATTCAGTACTTC | CSAIYVGLGKNIQYF
TRBJ2-7 | many | TRBV27 | TRBD2 | TGTGCCAGTTCTAGCGGGTTCTCCTACGAGCAGTACTTC | CASSSGFSYEQYF
TRBJ1-1 | many | TRBV2 | NA | TGTGCCAGCAGCCAAAGACGGACCGAAGAAGCTTTCTTT | CASSQRRTEEAFF
TRBJ2-3 | NA | TRBV12-3/TRBV12-4 | NA | TGTGCCTCCAGAGGAGGTGAACCCTGGTATTTT | CASRGGEPWYF
TRBJ1-1 | many | TRBV28 | TRBD1 | TGTGCCAGCAGTCGGGACAGGGAAAACACTGAAGCTTTCTTT | CASSRDRENTEAFF
TRBJ2-2 | NA | TRBV7-3 | NA | TGTGCCAGCAGCTTAATAGCCGGGAGAACCGGGGAGCTGTTTTTT | CASSLIAGRTGELFF
TRBJ2-7 | once | TRBV5-6 | NA | TGTGCCAGCAGCCCCTCCCCGGACGGAACCTACGAGCAGCACTTC | CASSPSPDGTYEQHF
TRBJ1-4 | once | TRBV4-3 | NA | TGCGCCAGCAGCGGCGACGTGGCAACTAATGGAAAACTGTTTTTT | CASSGDVATNGKLFF
TRBJ1-4 | few | TRBV25-1 | NA | TGTGCCAGCAGTGAATCTCTGGGGGGGAGCACTAATGAAAAACTGTTTTTT | CASSESLGGSTNEKLFF
TRBJ2-7 | few | TRBV7-3 | TRBD2 | TGTGCCAGCAGCTTAGGGGGAATCCTAGCGGGGGACTACGAGCAGTACTTC | CASSLGGILAGDYEQYF
TRBJ1-3 | many | TRBV7-2 | TRBD1 | TGTGCCAGCAGCCCGCAGGGGGCTGGAAACACCATATATTTT | CASSPQGAGNTIYF
TRBJ1-1 | many | TRBV12-3/TRBV12-4 | NA | TGTGCCAGCAGTTTACAGGGAGGTCAGACTGAAGCTTTCTTT | CASSLQGGQTEAFF
TRBJ2-2 | NA | TRBV9 | NA | TGTGCCAGCAGCGTAGAAGGGGCCGGGGAGCTGTTTTTT | CASSVEGAGELFF